The sequence of this TCR beta chain was determined in a study of graft-versus-host responses after intestinal transplantation. General observations from the study: Association was observed between peak circulating GvH clone levels and early post-transplant HvG declines. Recipient bone marrow held GvH clones, some seen earlier in ileum or blood.

Remarks on this clone: Its antigen is unidentified.

Sequencing was performed with immunoSEQ multiplex PCR; in TCRdb, only in-frame clones are kept and a portion is missing. This sample has tens of thousands of clones, with around 92% found just once. The sequence came from a human donor who was the organ donor for an intestinal transplant. The sample was unstimulated CD4+ T cells sorted from spleen or lymph node cells, taken before transplant.

CDR3: CASSVAGQGTLYSGNTIYF. DNA of the CDR3: TGTGCCAGCAGCGTAGCGGGACAGGGGACCCTTTACTCTGGAAACACCATATATTTT. V and J are TRBV9 and TRBJ1-3; 10 bases fit TRBD1. V trimming: 0 bases; J trimming: 0 bases; junction bases outside the gene matches: 9. The CDR3 has 19 residues. CDR1 and CDR2 (germline): SGDLS, YYNGEE. The whole variable domain, filled in from reference TRBV9 and TRBJ1-3, reads DSGVTQTPKHLITATGQRVTLRCSPRSGDLSVYWYQQSLDQGLQFLIQYYNGEERAKGNILERFSAQQFPDLHSELNLSSLELGDSALYFCASSVAGQGTLYSGNTIYFGEGSWLTVV.